The clone carrying this T cell receptor (beta chain) came up once. This entry is derived from a study of OX40 agonist ivuxolimab in advanced cancers. Clones were sequenced by immunoSEQ multiplex PCR, and TCRdb holds only the in-frame ones, with some missing. The table lists roughly 77,000 clones, 80% to 95% of them singletons, with approximately 0.48% in the top ten. From germline, CDR1 is SGDLS and CDR2 YYNGEE. The CDR3 is 12 residues long. With 4 bases removed from V and 7 bases from J, the gap between germline ends came to 8 bases. The clonotype originates from an adult with an advanced solid tumor such as melanoma, head and neck, liver or kidney cancer. The sample consisted of CD4+ or CD8+ T cells sorted from blood, taken in a trial of the OX40 agonist ivuxolimab. The rearrangement uses TRBV9 and TRBJ2-2; D perhaps matches TRBD1 (5 bases). CDR3 bases: TGTGCCAGCAGCTGGGGCGACGGGGAGCTGTTTTTT. This translates into CASSWGDGELFF.